The 19 T cell receptor beta chains given below trace back to one sample, sequenced in a study of cytomegalovirus exposure and HLA in healthy donors. PCR involved 60 Vbeta and 13 Jbeta primers. TCRdb's copy holds only in-frame clones and misses some; the assay was immunoSEQ multiplex PCR. The sample consists of approximately 160,000 clones, 70% to 90% of them appearing once. The sample comprised PBMCs. Receptors were obtained from a woman between 18 and 29 years old in good health and CMV-seronegative.

This chain uses TRBV9 with TRBJ2-5, with D maybe TRBD1 (6 bases). The J call may be faulty, since TRBJ2-7 better matches the DNA end. Germline CDR1 and CDR2: SGDLS and YYNGEE. The CDR3 contains 15 residues. CDR3 bases: TGTGCCAGCAGCGTAGCTCCGGACAGTACCTACGAGCAGTACTTC. It codes for CASSVAPDSTYEQYF.

V gene TRBV6-5 combines with J gene TRBJ2-3, with a weak D call TRBD2 (6 bases). The CDR3 totals 13 residues. Looked up from germline, CDR1 is MNHEY and CDR2 is SVGAGI. Trimming stripped 6 bases from V and 0 bases from J, with 7 bases between. This CDR3 is CASRGLSTDTQYF. CDR3 DNA sequence: TGTGCCAGCAGGGGACTTAGCACAGATACGCAGTATTTT.

The chain joins TRBV7-2 to TRBJ2-1; 10 bases line up with TRBD2. After removal of 4 bases from V and 5 bases from J, the junction contained 8 bases not matched to a gene. This CDR3 is 16 amino acids long. Looked up from germline, CDR1 is SGHTA and CDR2 is FQGNSA. CDR3 DNA: TGTGCCAGCAGCTCGCCACGGACTAGCGGTAACAATGAGCAGTTCTTC. Translated, it gives CASSSPRTSGNNEQFF.

This clone was picked up one time. The CDR3 region is CASSQEGALWGEKLFF. In DNA, the CDR3 is TGCGCCAGCAGCCAAGAAGGGGCCCTATGGGGTGAAAAACTGTTTTTT. V gene TRBV4-1 combines with J gene TRBJ1-4; D perhaps matches TRBD1 (5 bases). Germline CDR1 and CDR2: MGHRA and YSYEKL. This CDR3 comprises 16 residues. V lost 0 bases and J lost 7, with 15 bases in between.

The CDR3 sequence is CASSLMAEYGYTF. The CDR3 nucleotides read TGTGCCAGCAGCTTGATGGCCGAATATGGCTACACCTTC. The rearrangement uses TRBV5-8 and TRBJ1-2; the D is unclear. The CDR3 length is 13 residues. V lost 1 base, J lost 5 bases, and 9 bases lay in between. Germline V CDR1 and CDR2: SGHTS, YDEGEE.

A single count supports this clone. The chain combines TRBV4-2 with TRBJ1-3; D gene ambiguous. The V end was cut by 2 bases, the J end by 4 bases, with 12 bases between. Germline lookup yields CDR1 LGHNA and CDR2 YNFKEQ. CDR3 length equals 15 residues. The DNA of the CDR3 is TGTGCCAGCAGCCAATGGCCGGAGGCCGGAAACACCATATATTTT. The encoded protein is CASSQWPEAGNTIYF.

This clone was picked up one time. The chain recombines TRBV4-1 with TRBJ2-1; 9 bases agree with TRBD2. Germline CDR1 is MGHRA and CDR2 is YSYEKL. J lost 6 bases, V lost 1 base, and 4 bases had no gene match. The CDR3 runs to 15 residues. CDR3 sequence: CASSQASGISNEQFF. DNA for the CDR3: TGCGCCAGCAGCCAAGCTAGCGGGATTTCCAATGAGCAGTTCTTC.

The chain is built from TRBV5-1 and TRBJ2-3; the D gene is possibly TRBD2 (5 bases). V lost 7 bases to trimming and J lost 6 bases, with 21 bases between them. This CDR3 has 15 amino acids. Germline CDR1 is SGHRS and CDR2 is YFSETQ. The CDR3, as DNA: TGCGCCAGCCGGAACGACTACCACCCACGGGATACGCAGTATTTT. It specifies CASRNDYHPRDTQYF.

In DNA, the CDR3 is TGTGCCATCCGGGACAGGACCTACGAGCAGTACTTC. Translation gives CAIRDRTYEQYF. The V call is TRBV10-3, the J call TRBJ2-7; 8 bases map to TRBD1. This CDR3 region has 12 residues. Germline assignment: CDR1 ENHRY and CDR2 SYGVKD. J gave up 2 bases and V 8 bases, and 2 bases lay outside the gene matches.

The chain joins TRBV4-3 to TRBJ1-4; D not certain. Germline values: CDR1 LGHNA, CDR2 YSLEER. The CDR3 has 14 residues. V lost 1 base, J lost 7 bases, and 10 bases lay in between. The CDR3 nucleotides read TGCGCCAGCAGCCAAGGGGATCGGGGTGAAAAACTGTTTTTT. Amino acids: CASSQGDRGEKLFF.

This sequence joins TRBV5-1 and TRBJ2-3; D uncertain. The V gene's germline CDR1 is SGHRS and CDR2 YFSETQ. V gave up 0 bases and J gave up 2 bases, with 7 bases separating them. This CDR3 has 14 residues. As DNA, the CDR3 is TGCGCCAGCAGCTTGGACAGACACACAGATACGCAGTATTTT. It specifies CASSLDRHTDTQYF.

CDR3 sequence (DNA): TGCGCCAGCAGCTTGGGGACAGGGGTTGGGCAGCCCCAGCATTTT. Its protein is CASSLGTGVGQPQHF. This chain links TRBV5-1 with TRBJ1-5; 9 nucleotides line up with TRBD1. After removal of 0 bases from V and 7 bases from J, the junction contained 5 bases not matched to a gene. The CDR3 is 15 amino acids. Per germline, CDR1 SGHRS and CDR2 YFSETQ.

The genes are TRBV28 and TRBJ2-5; D is possibly TRBD1 (5 bases). The J call may be wrong; the DNA end is better matched by TRBJ2-7. CDR3 length equals 17 residues. Per germline, CDR1 MDHEN and CDR2 SYDVKM. The CDR3: CASSFWGRLNPSYEQYF. The CDR3 coding sequence is TGTGCCAGCAGTTTTTGGGGCAGACTTAATCCCTCCTACGAGCAGTACTTC.

The CDR3 DNA follows: TGTGCCAGCAGAACAGCCGGTGAAGCTTTCTTT. Amino acid sequence: CASRTAGEAFF. This sequence joins TRBV28 and TRBJ1-1; D unclear. Germline assignment: CDR1 MDHEN and CDR2 SYDVKM. Deletions cut 6 bases from V and 7 bases from J, with 9 bases between. The CDR3 has 11 residues.

The V and J genes are TRBV28 and TRBJ2-1; 9 bases match TRBD1. The length of the CDR3 is 13 residues. Trimming took 11 bases from V and 8 from J; bases not matched to a gene: 10. Germline loops: CDR1 MDHEN, CDR2 SYDVKM. Here the CDR3 DNA reads TGTGCCGTCCGGGACAGGGTCGGAGATGAGCAGTTCTTC. The encoded protein is CAVRDRVGDEQFF.

The chain links TRBV5-1 to TRBJ1-2; no clear D. Germline loops: CDR1 SGHRS, CDR2 YFSETQ. The CDR3 extends over 9 amino acids. Trimming stripped 8 bases from V and 5 bases from J, with 4 bases between. CDR3 protein: CASRYGYTF. Written as DNA, the CDR3 is TGCGCCAGTCGGTATGGCTACACCTTC.

The V gene is TRBV28, the J gene TRBJ2-3, with 10 bases that match TRBD2. J gave up 10 bases and V 7 bases, and 17 bases lay outside the gene matches. Germline loops: CDR1 MDHEN, CDR2 SYDVKM. This CDR3 contains 16 residues. CDR3 region: CASTLAAASGSFSQYF. The CDR3 DNA follows: TGTGCCAGCACCCTCGCGGCGGCTAGCGGGAGTTTTTCGCAGTATTTT. Supplemented by reference TRBV28 and TRBJ2-3, the full variable domain reads DVKVTQSSRYLVKRTGEKVFLECVQDMDHENMFWYRQDPGLGLRLIYFSYDVKMKEKGDIPEGYSVSREKKERFSLILESASTNQTSMYLCASTLAAASGSFSQYFGPGTRLTVL.

The chain combines TRBV5-8 with TRBJ2-3; 10 nucleotides line up with TRBD2. J was trimmed by 2 bases and V by 4 bases; bases with no gene match: 4. In germline, CDR1 is SGHTS, CDR2 YDEGEE. This CDR3 spans 15 amino acids. The CDR3 DNA reads as TGTGCCAGCAGCGCGCTAGCGGGAGTCACAGATACGCAGTATTTT. This translates into CASSALAGVTDTQYF.

The gene calls are TRBV7-8 and TRBJ2-4; 13 positions match TRBD2. Germline values: CDR1 SGHVS, CDR2 FQNEAQ. Trimming removed 5 bases from V and 6 bases from J; junction bases left unmatched: 16. This CDR3 region has 19 residues. CDR3 sequence reads: CASSQGLAGSAGDRNIQYF. CDR3 coding DNA: TGTGCCAGCAGCCAGGGACTAGCGGGGTCAGCGGGGGATCGAAACATTCAGTACTTC. The whole variable domain, remainder taken from reference TRBV7-8 and TRBJ2-4, is GAGVSQSPRYKVAKRGQDVALRCDPISGHVSLFWYQQALGQGPEFLTYFQNEAQLDKSGLPSDRFFAERPEGSVSTLKIQRTQQEDSAVYLCASSQGLAGSAGDRNIQYFGAGTRLSVL.